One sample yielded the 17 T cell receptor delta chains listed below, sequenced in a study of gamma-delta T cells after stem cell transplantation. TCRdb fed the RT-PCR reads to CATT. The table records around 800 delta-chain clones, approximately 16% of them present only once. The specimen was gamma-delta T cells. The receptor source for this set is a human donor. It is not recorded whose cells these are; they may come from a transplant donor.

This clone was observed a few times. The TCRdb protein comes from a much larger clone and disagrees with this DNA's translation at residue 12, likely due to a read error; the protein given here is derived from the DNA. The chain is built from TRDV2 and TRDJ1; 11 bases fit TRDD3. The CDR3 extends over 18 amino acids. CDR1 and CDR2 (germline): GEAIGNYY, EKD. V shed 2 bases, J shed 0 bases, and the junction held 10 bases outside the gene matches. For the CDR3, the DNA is TGTGCCTGTGACATAGTGGGGGATACGCGATCTCACACCGATAAACTCATCTTT. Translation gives CACDIVGDTRSHTDKLIF.

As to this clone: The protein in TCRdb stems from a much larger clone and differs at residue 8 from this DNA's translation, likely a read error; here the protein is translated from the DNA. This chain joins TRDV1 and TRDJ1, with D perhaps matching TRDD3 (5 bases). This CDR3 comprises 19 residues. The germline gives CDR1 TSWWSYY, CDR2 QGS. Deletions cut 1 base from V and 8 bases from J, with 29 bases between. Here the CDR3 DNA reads TGTGCTCTTGGGGAACGGGGACACGGTGCAGAAAGTGGAACGTTGAAACTCATCTTT. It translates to CALGERGHGAESGTLKLIF.

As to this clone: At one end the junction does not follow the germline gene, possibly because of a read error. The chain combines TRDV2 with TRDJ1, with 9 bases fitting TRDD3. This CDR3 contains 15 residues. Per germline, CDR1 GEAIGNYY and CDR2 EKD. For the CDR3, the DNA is TGTGCCTGTGACCAGCGGGGGATACCCACCGATAGACTCATCTTT. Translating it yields CACDQRGIPTDRLIF.

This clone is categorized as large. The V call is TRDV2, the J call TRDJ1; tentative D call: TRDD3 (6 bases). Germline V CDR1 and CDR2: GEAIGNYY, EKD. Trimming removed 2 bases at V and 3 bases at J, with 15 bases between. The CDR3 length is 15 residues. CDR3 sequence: CACDIVRGTPDKLIF. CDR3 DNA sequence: TGTGCCTGTGACATAGTCCGGGGGACACCCGATAAACTCATCTTT.

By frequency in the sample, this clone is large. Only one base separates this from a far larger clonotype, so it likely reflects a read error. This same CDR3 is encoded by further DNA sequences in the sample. CDR3 residues: CALSSYDLGDKLIF. In DNA form, the CDR3 reads TGTGCCCTCTCCTCCTACGACCTGGGGGATAAGCTCATCTTT. The chain employs TRDV3 and TRDJ1; 10 bases align to TRDD3. The CDR3 sequence is 14 residues long. The germline V gene has CDR1 TVYSNPD and CDR2 GDNSRS (reference sequence).

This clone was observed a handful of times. The CDR3 region is CAFTRLTDKLIF. As DNA, the CDR3 is TGTGCCTTTACGAGATTAACCGATAAACTCATCTTT. The rearrangement links TRDV3 to TRDJ1; D not resolved. This CDR3 is 12 amino acids long. V was shortened by 1 base and J by 2 bases, with 8 bases between the two germline ends. Germline V gene sequence: CDR1 TVYSNPD, CDR2 GDNSRS (reference sequence).

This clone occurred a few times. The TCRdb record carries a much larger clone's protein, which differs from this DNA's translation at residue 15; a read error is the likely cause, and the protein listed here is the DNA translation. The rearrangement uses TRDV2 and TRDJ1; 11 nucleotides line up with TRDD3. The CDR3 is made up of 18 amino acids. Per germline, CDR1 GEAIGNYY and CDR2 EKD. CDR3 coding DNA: TGTGCCTGTGACATAGTGGGGGATACGCGATCTTACACCGATAGACTCATCTTT. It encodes CACDIVGDTRSYTDRLIF.

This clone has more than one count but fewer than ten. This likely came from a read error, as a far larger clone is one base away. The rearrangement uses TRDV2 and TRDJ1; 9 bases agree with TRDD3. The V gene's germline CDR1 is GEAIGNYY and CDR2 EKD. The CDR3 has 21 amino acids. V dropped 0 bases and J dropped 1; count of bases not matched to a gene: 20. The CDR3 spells CACDTVESNQRTGGLTDKLIF. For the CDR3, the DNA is TGTGCCTGTGACACCGTTGAGTCCAACCAGCGTACTGGGGGACTCACCGATAAACTCATCTTT.

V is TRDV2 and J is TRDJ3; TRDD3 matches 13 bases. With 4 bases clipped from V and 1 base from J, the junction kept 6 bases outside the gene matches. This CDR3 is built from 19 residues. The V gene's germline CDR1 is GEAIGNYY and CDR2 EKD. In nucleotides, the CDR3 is TGTGCCTGTGATCTACTGGGGGATACGGGGTCCTGGGACACCCGACAGATGTTTTTC. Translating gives CACDLLGDTGSWDTRQMFF.

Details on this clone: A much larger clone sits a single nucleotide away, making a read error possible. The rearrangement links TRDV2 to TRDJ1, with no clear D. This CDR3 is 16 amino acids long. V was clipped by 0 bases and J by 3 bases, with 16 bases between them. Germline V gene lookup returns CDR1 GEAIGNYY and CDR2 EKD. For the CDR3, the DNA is TGTGCCTGTGACACCGTACAACGCACCAACGCCGATAAACTCATCTTT. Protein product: CACDTVQRTNADKLIF.

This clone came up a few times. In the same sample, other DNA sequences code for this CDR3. The CDR3 spells CALGKRITFRASDKLIF. CDR3 coding DNA: TGTGCTCTCGGGAAACGAATCACGTTTCGGGCTTCCGATAAACTCATCTTT. V usage is TRDV1 and J usage is TRDJ1; D is ambiguous. The ends were cut back, 9 bases at V and 3 bases at J, with 26 bases in the middle. The CDR3 consists of 17 residues. In germline, CDR1 is TSWWSYY, CDR2 QGS.

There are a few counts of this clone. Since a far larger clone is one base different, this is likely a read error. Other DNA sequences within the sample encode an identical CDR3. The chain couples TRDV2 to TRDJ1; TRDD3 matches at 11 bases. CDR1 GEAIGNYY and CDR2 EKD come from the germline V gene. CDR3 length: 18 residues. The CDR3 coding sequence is TGTGCCTGCGACATAGTGGGGGATACGCGATCTTACACCGATAAACTCATCTTT. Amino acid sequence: CACDIVGDTRSYTDKLIF.

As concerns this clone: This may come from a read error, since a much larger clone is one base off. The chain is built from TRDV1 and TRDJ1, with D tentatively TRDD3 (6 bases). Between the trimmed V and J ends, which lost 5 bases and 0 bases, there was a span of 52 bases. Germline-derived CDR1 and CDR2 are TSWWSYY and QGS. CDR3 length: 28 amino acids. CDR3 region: CALGLPAREAFSYKGGHAVHQYTDKLIF. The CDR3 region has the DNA TGTGCTCTTGGGCTCCCAGCGCGGGAGGCCTTCTCCTATAAAGGGGGACACGCAGTTCATCAATACACCGATAAACTCATCTTT.

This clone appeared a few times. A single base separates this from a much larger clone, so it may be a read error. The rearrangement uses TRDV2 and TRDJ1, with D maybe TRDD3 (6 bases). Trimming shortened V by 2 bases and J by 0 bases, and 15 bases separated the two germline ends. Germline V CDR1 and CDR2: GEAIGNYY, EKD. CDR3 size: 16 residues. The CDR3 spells CACDILGGLYTDKLIF. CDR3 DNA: TGTGCCTGTGACATTTTGGGGGGTCTTTACACCGATAAACTCATCTTT.

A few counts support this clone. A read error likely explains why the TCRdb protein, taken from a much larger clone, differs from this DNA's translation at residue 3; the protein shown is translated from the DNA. As DNA, the CDR3 is TGTGCTCCTGGGGAACGAAATACCTACGCGGGTACTGGGGGATACAAACTCATCTTT. Its translation: CAPGERNTYAGTGGYKLIF. The genes are TRDV1 and TRDJ1; 12 nucleotides align to TRDD3. The CDR3 is 19 residues long. Germline CDR1 and CDR2: TSWWSYY and QGS.

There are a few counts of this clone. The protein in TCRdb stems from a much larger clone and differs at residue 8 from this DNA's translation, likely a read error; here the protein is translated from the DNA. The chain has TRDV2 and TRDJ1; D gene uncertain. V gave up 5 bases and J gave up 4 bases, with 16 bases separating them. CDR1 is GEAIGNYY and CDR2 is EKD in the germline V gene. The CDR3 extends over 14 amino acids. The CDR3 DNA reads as TGTGCCTGTGCCGCTCTCCATAGCGGCGATAAACTCATCTTT. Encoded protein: CACAALHSGDKLIF.

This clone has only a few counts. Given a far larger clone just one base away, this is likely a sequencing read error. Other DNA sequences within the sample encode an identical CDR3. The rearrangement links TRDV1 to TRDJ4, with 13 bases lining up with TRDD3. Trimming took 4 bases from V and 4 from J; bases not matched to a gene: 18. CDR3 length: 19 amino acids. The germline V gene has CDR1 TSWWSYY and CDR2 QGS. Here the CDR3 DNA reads TGTGCTCTTGGGGCCCCAGGACCCTACTGGGGGATACGCTTTGAACCCCTGATCTTT. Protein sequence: CALGAPGPYWGIRFEPLIF.